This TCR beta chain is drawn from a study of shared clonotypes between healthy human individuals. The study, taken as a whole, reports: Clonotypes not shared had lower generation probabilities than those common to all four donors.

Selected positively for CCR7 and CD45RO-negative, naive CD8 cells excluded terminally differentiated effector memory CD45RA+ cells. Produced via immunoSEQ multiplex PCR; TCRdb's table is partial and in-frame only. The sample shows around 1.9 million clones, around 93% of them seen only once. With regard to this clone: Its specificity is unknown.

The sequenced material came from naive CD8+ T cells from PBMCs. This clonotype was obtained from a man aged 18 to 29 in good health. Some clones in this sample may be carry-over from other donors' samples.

The DNA for the CDR3 is TGTGCCAGCAGCTTAAGTTCGGGGACTGTAGAGCAGTACTTC. It encodes CASSLSSGTVEQYF. This rearrangement joins TRBV7-8 to TRBJ2-7; tentative D call: TRBD2 (6 bases). There are 14 residues in the CDR3. Germline V gene sequence: CDR1 SGHVS, CDR2 FQNEAQ. The V and J ends lost 2 bases and 7 bases respectively, with 15 bases between them.